Detailed here is one TCR beta chain. Its antigen remains unknown. The data derive from a study of T cell repertoires in cytomegalovirus infection. Study conclusions and caveats: CMV-specific HLA-C-restricted TCR beta clonotypes dominated the ex vivo response. People with CMV and the relevant HLA were identified by cumulative public TCR beta family frequency.

CDR3 length equals 14 residues. Germline V gene sequence: CDR1 MNHNS, CDR2 SASEGT. J gave up 8 bases and V 6 bases, and 7 bases lay outside the gene matches. From the reads, TCRdb called clonotypes with MiXCR, one entry per CDR3 protein. The table includes about 360,000 distinct CDR3 sequences, around 18% detected once. The sequenced material came from PBMCs. The rearrangement links TRBV6-1 to TRBJ2-1; 10 bases line up with TRBD1. The clonotype was recovered from a human donor in good health (CMV status not recorded). Some clones in this sample may be carry-over from other donors' samples. The CDR3 DNA reads TGTGCCAGCAGGAGACAGGGGGCTAATGATGAGCAGTTCTTC. This encodes CASRRQGANDEQFF.